These T cell receptor beta chains were read from a single sample in a study of cytomegalovirus exposure and HLA in healthy donors. Libraries were prepared by immunoSEQ multiplex PCR; TCRdb keeps only in-frame clonotypes and omits some of them. This sample has under 400,000 clones; 86% occur once, and the top ten carry roughly 0.82%. The sequencing sample was made of PBMCs. The receptor set was obtained from a woman aged 18-29 years in good health and CMV-seronegative. Both conserved end residues are trimmed from each CDR3. A D gene is named only where the DNA matches it firmly. Size values are once, few and many counts, or a class for expanded clones, and some rows have none.

size	V	D	CDR3
NA	TRBV7-9	TRBD2	ASSFLAGGTDTQY
NA	TRBV4-2	TRBD2	ASSQVGAGGPDTGELF
NA	TRBV28	NA	ASSLGREQETQY
NA	TRBV5-8	NA	ASSFGGNYGYT
few	TRBV6-5	NA	ASRLTSTGELF
NA	TRBV6-5	TRBD1	ASSKTTGEPPLH
NA	TRBV5-4	TRBD2	ASSLEAGGTYNEQF
NA	TRBV6-5	NA	ASSYGTNGYT
once	TRBV6-5	TRBD2	ASSYGLAVKETQY
NA	TRBV4-1	NA	ASSQGRNSNTGELF
few	TRBV18	TRBD1	ASSPGTGSREQY
NA	TRBV15	NA	ATSRASGSTNYNEQF
NA	TRBV6-5	TRBD2	ASSLAGLTDTQY
once	TRBV5-1	NA	ASSPGVLQDTSYEQY
few	TRBV10-1	NA	ASSETGWEQY
NA	TRBV7-8	TRBD1	ASSLGGPGGFYGYT
NA	TRBV14	NA	ASSQTGSSYEQY
NA	TRBV19	NA	ATRVESLGRSEQY
NA	TRBV28	NA	ASSFQTGLEQY
NA	TRBV2	NA	ASSGLVGPDEQF
few	TRBV4-1	TRBD2	ASGLAGSYEQY
NA	TRBV30	NA	AWNTGPGETQY
NA	TRBV6-1	NA	ASSVTPPQGSNGYT
NA	TRBV27	TRBD2	ASSLQGLAVHEQF
NA	TRBV7-6	TRBD1	ASSLRYQGAYNEQF
once	TRBV28	NA	ASSLSPGTFYNSPLH
NA	TRBV11-2	TRBD1	ASSSLQGAADTQY
NA	TRBV10-3	NA	AAQGHTADTQY
NA	TRBV5-1	TRBD1	ASSQGWTGTYNEQF
NA	TRBV6-1	NA	ASSEMGSSGYGYT
few	TRBV7-9	TRBD1	ASSLAGDRETYEQY
NA	TRBV18	TRBD2	ASSPPRAGGISSYNEQF
NA	TRBV18	TRBD2	ASSSGLAGATGQY
once	TRBV13	TRBD1	ASSPEGDRRTGELF
NA	TRBV5-4	NA	ASSWGLVGELF
NA	TRBV2	TRBD2	ASTGLAGGSAY
once	TRBV6-1	NA	ATWSTGSGQPQH
NA	TRBV29-1	TRBD1	SVTGTGGTEAF
NA	TRBV5-1	NA	ASSLAGGQTYEQY
NA	TRBV6-6	TRBD1	ASSLQGVSNQPQH
NA	TRBV7-9	NA	ASSHSATAAGSGEQY